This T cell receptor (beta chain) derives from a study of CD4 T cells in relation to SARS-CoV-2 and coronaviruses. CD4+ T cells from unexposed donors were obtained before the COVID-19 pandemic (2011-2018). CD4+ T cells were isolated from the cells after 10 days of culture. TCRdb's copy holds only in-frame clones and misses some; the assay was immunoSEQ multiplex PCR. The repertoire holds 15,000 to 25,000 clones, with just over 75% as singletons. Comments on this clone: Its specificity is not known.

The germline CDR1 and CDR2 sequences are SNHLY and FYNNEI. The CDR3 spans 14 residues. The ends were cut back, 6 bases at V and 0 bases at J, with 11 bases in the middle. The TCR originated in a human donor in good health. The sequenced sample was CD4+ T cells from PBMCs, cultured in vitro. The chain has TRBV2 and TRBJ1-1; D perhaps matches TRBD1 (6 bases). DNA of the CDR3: TGTGCCAGCAGATTAGGACAGCTGAACACTGAAGCTTTCTTT. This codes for CASRLGQLNTEAFF.